A single T cell receptor (beta chain) is shown here with its context. Method: immunoSEQ multiplex PCR; TCRdb's copy keeps in-frame clones and lacks some. The repertoire holds 65,000 to 95,000 clones, with around nine tenths as singletons. These data belong to a study of blood T cell repertoires in COVID-19. On the study more broadly: Acute and convalescent COVID-19 samples came from the United States, Italy and Spain. From T cells, B-cell-depleted T cells, or PBMCs came the material, which was cDNA or gDNA.

CDR3 length: 12 amino acids. Germline CDR1 and CDR2: SGHDT and YYEEEE. With 4 bases clipped from V and 8 bases from J, the junction kept 5 bases outside the gene matches. The sequence derives from a man aged 65 to 79 with active or convalescent COVID-19. The chain joins TRBV5-6 to TRBJ1-2; 7 bases match TRBD1. Sequencing was done on a sample of peripheral blood. CDR3 DNA: TGTGCCAGCAGCGTACAGGGGTACGGCTACACCTTC. This codes for CASSVQGYGYTF.